The TCR beta chain described here comes from a study of identical twins. Unmatched junction bases numbered 8, after V lost 2 bases and J lost 12 bases. Germline loops: CDR1 SGHTA, CDR2 FQGNSA. The CDR3 consists of 14 residues. Study results and limitations: Out-of-frame alpha sequences that twins shared showed excess low generation probability. Model-predicted out-of-frame TCR alpha sharing fell below observed values in monozygotic twins.

Among all donors, each was a healthy Caucasian. TCRdb itself ran the 5' RACE reads through MiXCR, one entry per CDR3 protein. Counted here are 600,000 to 700,000 distinct CDR3 sequences, over 20% occurring once; the ten biggest clones make up 4.3%. A remark on this clonotype: As yet, its antigen is unknown.

This same sample was also taken into another study, of T cells expressing NK-cell markers. From that report: Certain NKG2C+ T cell clones were expanded, and their HCMV specificity remained unclear.

The source is a woman younger than 30 in good health. J is TRBJ2-1 and V is TRBV7-2, with TRBD1 matching 9 bases. The sequencing input was PBMCs. The CDR3, as DNA: TGTGCCAGCAGCTTACCGGCCGCGACAGGGGGGCAGTTCTTC. Protein sequence: CASSLPAATGGQFF.